The 24 T cell receptor beta chains listed next were all sequenced from one sample in a study of blood T cell repertoires in COVID-19. Sequencing was performed with immunoSEQ multiplex PCR; in TCRdb, only in-frame clones are kept and a portion is missing. The repertoire has roughly 250,000 clones, 82% of them found once; the top ten carry around 12%. Sequenced: peripheral blood. All receptors derive from a woman aged 55-69 years with active or convalescent COVID-19.

The V and J genes are TRBV15 and TRBJ1-1, with 7 bases identical to TRBD1. J gave up 4 bases and V 2 bases, and 4 bases lay outside the gene matches. This CDR3 spans 14 amino acids. The germline V gene encodes CDR1 LNHNV and CDR2 YYDKDF (reference sequence). The CDR3 nucleotides read TGTGCCACCAGCAGAAGACAGGGTAGCACTGAAGCTTTCTTT. This translates into CATSRRQGSTEAFF.

Note on this clone: This sample also contains other DNA sequences that code for the same CDR3. CDR3: CAWSVRQALSYEQYF. CDR3 sequence (DNA): TGTGCCTGGAGTGTTAGACAGGCCCTCTCCTACGAGCAGTACTTC. The chain couples TRBV30 to TRBJ2-7, with D maybe TRBD1 (6 bases). Germline assignment: CDR1 GTSNPN and CDR2 SVGIG (reference sequence). The CDR3 loop spans 15 amino acids. The V gene lost 0 bases and the J gene lost 0 bases, with 12 bases spanning the gap.

The V and J genes are TRBV7-8 and TRBJ1-6; D perhaps matches TRBD1 (5 bases). CDR1 and CDR2 (germline): SGHVS, FQNEAQ. This CDR3 is built from 15 residues. Deletions cut 2 bases from V and 13 bases from J, with 18 bases between. The CDR3 here is CASSLRNTGQSPLHF. The CDR3 nucleotides are TGTGCCAGCAGCTTACGTAATACAGGCCAGTCGCCCCTCCACTTT.

This clone was seen at least ten times. This chain uses TRBV30 with TRBJ1-2; D unresolved. This CDR3 region has 12 residues. The V gene lost 2 bases and the J gene lost 8 bases, with 12 bases spanning the gap. Germline lookup yields CDR1 GTSNPN and CDR2 SVGIG (reference sequence). CDR3 protein: CAWSPGARGYTF. CDR3 nucleotides: TGTGCCTGGAGTCCCGGTGCCCGCGGCTACACCTTC.

This clone is a singleton in its sample. This chain joins TRBV11-2 and TRBJ2-7; a possible D gene is TRBD2 (5 bases). CDR1 is SGHAT, CDR2 FQNNGV, per germline. The CDR3 consists of 13 residues. V was trimmed by 3 bases and J by 0 bases, leaving 6 bases between them. CDR3 region: CASSFGLSYEQYF. The CDR3 bases are TGTGCCAGCAGCTTCGGACTCTCCTACGAGCAGTACTTC.

V usage is TRBV7-3 and J usage is TRBJ1-2; 10 bases agree with TRBD1. CDR3 length: 15 amino acids. Trimming at V came to 2 bases and at J to 6 bases, leaving 6 bases not matched to a gene. The germline gives CDR1 SGHTA, CDR2 FQGTGA. The CDR3 sequence: CASSLGFGTGDGYTF. The CDR3, as DNA: TGTGCCAGCAGCTTAGGTTTCGGGACAGGGGATGGCTACACCTTC.

This chain links TRBV18 with TRBJ1-1; 8 nucleotides align to TRBD1. V lost 3 bases, J lost 1 base, and 7 bases stayed unmatched. Germline-derived CDR1 and CDR2 are KGHSH and LQKENI. The CDR3 is 16 residues long. The CDR3 DNA reads TGTGCCAGCTCACCCACCTTTGGACAGGGGAACACTGAAGCTTTCTTT. The encoded protein is CASSPTFGQGNTEAFF.

The chain recombines TRBV19 with TRBJ2-1; 9 positions agree with TRBD1. Unmatched junction bases numbered 4, after V lost 5 bases and J lost 8 bases. The CDR3 length is 13 residues. CDR1 and CDR2 from the germline V gene are LNHDA and SQIVND (reference sequence). For the CDR3, the DNA is TGTGCCAGTAGTTCTACAGGGGGCGATGAGCAGTTCTTC. Its protein product is CASSSTGGDEQFF.

The V and J genes are TRBV9 and TRBJ2-7, with TRBD2 identical over 12 bases. In germline, CDR1 is SGDLS, CDR2 YYNGEE. This CDR3 region has 15 residues. V was pared by 3 bases and J by 6 bases, with 7 bases of the junction left unmatched. The CDR3 DNA reads as TGTGCCAGCAGCGCCCACCAACTAGCGGGGGGCGAGCAGTACTTC. Protein product: CASSAHQLAGGEQYF.

The V call is TRBV28, the J call TRBJ1-2, with D tentatively TRBD1 (5 bases). Trimming removed 4 bases at V and 0 bases at J, with 12 bases between. CDR1 is MDHEN and CDR2 is SYDVKM in the germline V gene. This CDR3 spans 15 amino acids. The CDR3 region has the DNA TGTGCCAGCAGTTCTCACAGGAGGGCTAACTATGGCTACACCTTC. As protein: CASSSHRRANYGYTF.

The rearrangement uses TRBV2 and TRBJ1-1; D unresolved. Trimming took 6 bases from V and 6 from J, leaving 8 bases between them. CDR3 length equals 11 residues. Germline V gene lookup returns CDR1 SNHLY and CDR2 FYNNEI. CDR3 nucleotide sequence: TGTGCCAGCAGATCTTACTCTGAAGCTTTCTTT. Translated: CASRSYSEAFF. The full variable domain, with the rest looked up from reference TRBV2 and TRBJ1-1, is EPEVTQTPSHQVTQMGQEVILRCVPISNHLYFYWYRQILGQKVEFLVSFYNNEISEKSEIFDDQFSVERPDGSNFTLKIRSTKLEDSAMYFCASRSYSEAFFGQGTRLTVV.

The chain uses TRBV2 and TRBJ1-2; D possibly corresponds to TRBD1 (5 bases). Trimming stripped 7 bases from V and 0 bases from J, with 12 bases between. This CDR3 is built from 14 residues. Germline V gene data show CDR1 as SNHLY and CDR2 as FYNNEI. The CDR3 region has the DNA TGTGCCAGCACTCGGGACTCTTCTAACTATGGCTACACCTTC. Translation gives CASTRDSSNYGYTF.

For the CDR3, the DNA is TGTGCCAGCAGCCGACAGGGAAACTCTGGAAACACCATATATTTT. Its protein product is CASSRQGNSGNTIYF. This chain joins TRBV2 and TRBJ1-3, with 7 bases fitting TRBD1. This CDR3 comprises 15 residues. The V segment lost 6 bases and the J segment 0 bases; nucleotides outside the gene matches: 5. The germline V gene has CDR1 SNHLY and CDR2 FYNNEI. Variable domain in full (rest from reference TRBV2 and TRBJ1-3): EPEVTQTPSHQVTQMGQEVILRCVPISNHLYFYWYRQILGQKVEFLVSFYNNEISEKSEIFDDQFSVERPDGSNFTLKIRSTKLEDSAMYFCASSRQGNSGNTIYFGEGSWLTVV.

This chain joins TRBV27 and TRBJ1-5; no reliable D call. Trimming removed 0 bases at V and 0 bases at J, with 12 bases between. Germline CDR1 reads MNHEY; CDR2 reads SMNVEV (reference sequence). CDR3 size: 17 residues. CDR3: CASSLSGYPYSNQPQHF. CDR3 DNA sequence: TGTGCCAGCAGTTTATCGGGCTACCCCTATAGCAATCAGCCCCAGCATTTT.

The chain combines TRBV4-2 with TRBJ1-2; D not resolved. V lost 4 bases, J lost 3 bases, and 15 bases lay in between. CDR3 length equals 15 residues. The germline V gene has CDR1 LGHNA and CDR2 YNFKEQ. The CDR3 is CASSPDPSGDYGYTF. The CDR3 coding sequence is TGTGCCAGCAGCCCCGACCCCAGCGGGGACTATGGCTACACCTTC.

Turning to this clone: This sample includes further DNA sequences coding for the same CDR3. J is TRBJ2-1 and V is TRBV5-8; TRBD2 might be the D (5 bases). The CDR3 covers 12 residues. CDR1 and CDR2 from the germline V gene are SGHTS and YDEGEE. Trimming took off 2 bases at V and 10 bases at J, with 10 bases between the two ends. The CDR3 here is CASSLEGWEQFF. The CDR3 DNA reads as TGTGCCAGCAGCTTAGAGGGTTGGGAGCAGTTCTTC.

The genes are TRBV5-5 and TRBJ2-7, with D possibly TRBD2 on 6 matching bases. CDR1 SGHKS and CDR2 YYEKEE come from the germline V gene (reference sequence). The CDR3 has 16 amino acids. The germline V and J ends were trimmed by 0 bases and 0 bases, with 13 bases remaining between them. The CDR3 nucleotides read TGTGCCAGCAGCTTGGGTGGGACTGAACGCTCCTACGAGCAGTACTTC. Protein: CASSLGGTERSYEQYF.

J is TRBJ1-2 and V is TRBV2; D gene ambiguous. Germline lookup yields CDR1 SNHLY and CDR2 FYNNEI. V was pared by 4 bases and J by 4 bases, with 13 bases between. The CDR3 is 14 residues long. The CDR3 loop reads CASSVTVSTYGYTF. The CDR3 region has the DNA TGTGCCAGCAGTGTAACAGTTTCCACCTATGGCTACACCTTC.

The gene calls are TRBV25-1 and TRBJ1-4, with D tentatively TRBD1 (6 bases). Deletions cut 1 base from V and 1 base from J, with 13 bases between. Germline CDR1 and CDR2: MGHDK and SYGVNS. The CDR3 has 17 residues. The CDR3 reads CASSESGRGLTNEKLFF. The CDR3 nucleotides read TGTGCCAGCAGTGAATCCGGCAGGGGCCTAACTAATGAAAAACTGTTTTTT.

V is TRBV27 and J is TRBJ1-4; TRBD1 agrees at 12 bases. Germline V lookup: CDR1 MNHEY, CDR2 SMNVEV (reference sequence). The trim removed 10 bases at V and 16 bases at J, leaving 13 bases unmatched. CDR3 length equals 13 residues. CDR3 in DNA: TGTGCCACGAGCCGGGACAGGGGGCGAGGGCCGTTTTTT. It specifies CATSRDRGRGPFF.

The rearrangement links TRBV19 to TRBJ2-2; TRBD2 matches 12 bases. The CDR3 covers 22 residues. Germline V gene sequence: CDR1 LNHDA, CDR2 SQIVND (reference sequence). The trim removed 3 bases at V and 0 bases at J, leaving 17 bases unmatched. The CDR3 DNA follows: TGTGCCAGTAGTATTCTCCAAATGAGGGCTAGCGGGGGGGTTGCGAACACCGGGGAGCTGTTTTTT. Residues: CASSILQMRASGGVANTGELFF.

The gene calls are TRBV2 and TRBJ1-5; D not certain. Germline-derived CDR1 and CDR2 are SNHLY and FYNNEI. The CDR3 extends over 13 amino acids. The germline V and J ends were trimmed by 4 bases and 1 base, with 5 bases remaining between them. The CDR3 here is CASSGLSNQPQHF. CDR3 bases: TGTGCCAGCAGTGGACTGAGCAATCAGCCCCAGCATTTT.

Points on this clone: This sample also contains other DNA sequences that code for the same CDR3. CDR3 region: CASSQQGLSYEQYF. The CDR3 coding sequence is TGCGCCAGCAGCCAACAGGGTTTATCCTACGAGCAGTACTTC. This rearrangement joins TRBV4-1 to TRBJ2-7, with D tentatively TRBD1 (5 bases). Per the germline V gene, CDR1 is MGHRA and CDR2 is YSYEKL. V lost 2 bases and J lost 1, with 9 bases in between. CDR3 size: 14 residues.

This clone was picked up one time. The rearrangement uses TRBV6-5 and TRBJ1-1; D is undetermined. The V end was cut by 6 bases, the J end by 5 bases, with 13 bases between. Germline V gives CDR1 MNHEY, CDR2 SVGAGI. The CDR3 runs to 13 residues. The CDR3 DNA reads as TGTGCCAGCAGCACAGAGGGCGCAACTGAAGCTTTCTTT. Translating it yields CASSTEGATEAFF.